The T cell receptor beta chain described here comes from a study of blood T cell repertoires in COVID-19. For the study at large: T cells, B-cell-depleted T cells, or PBMCs supplied cDNA or gDNA.

Method: immunoSEQ multiplex PCR; TCRdb's copy keeps in-frame clones and lacks some. The table lists around 130,000 clones, roughly 89% of them singletons. Germline V CDR1 and CDR2: LGHNA, YNFKEQ. With 4 bases clipped from V and 8 bases from J, the junction kept 10 bases outside the gene matches. CDR3 size: 16 residues. This TCR was sampled from a woman under 40 who had recovered from COVID-19. The chain employs TRBV4-2 and TRBJ2-1; 11 bases match TRBD2. The sequenced material came from PBMCs or T cells enriched from blood (not recorded which). The CDR3 DNA reads TGTGCCAGCAGCCCGGGACTAGCGGAGGGAGTGGATGAGCAGTTCTTC. Its translation is CASSPGLAEGVDEQFF.